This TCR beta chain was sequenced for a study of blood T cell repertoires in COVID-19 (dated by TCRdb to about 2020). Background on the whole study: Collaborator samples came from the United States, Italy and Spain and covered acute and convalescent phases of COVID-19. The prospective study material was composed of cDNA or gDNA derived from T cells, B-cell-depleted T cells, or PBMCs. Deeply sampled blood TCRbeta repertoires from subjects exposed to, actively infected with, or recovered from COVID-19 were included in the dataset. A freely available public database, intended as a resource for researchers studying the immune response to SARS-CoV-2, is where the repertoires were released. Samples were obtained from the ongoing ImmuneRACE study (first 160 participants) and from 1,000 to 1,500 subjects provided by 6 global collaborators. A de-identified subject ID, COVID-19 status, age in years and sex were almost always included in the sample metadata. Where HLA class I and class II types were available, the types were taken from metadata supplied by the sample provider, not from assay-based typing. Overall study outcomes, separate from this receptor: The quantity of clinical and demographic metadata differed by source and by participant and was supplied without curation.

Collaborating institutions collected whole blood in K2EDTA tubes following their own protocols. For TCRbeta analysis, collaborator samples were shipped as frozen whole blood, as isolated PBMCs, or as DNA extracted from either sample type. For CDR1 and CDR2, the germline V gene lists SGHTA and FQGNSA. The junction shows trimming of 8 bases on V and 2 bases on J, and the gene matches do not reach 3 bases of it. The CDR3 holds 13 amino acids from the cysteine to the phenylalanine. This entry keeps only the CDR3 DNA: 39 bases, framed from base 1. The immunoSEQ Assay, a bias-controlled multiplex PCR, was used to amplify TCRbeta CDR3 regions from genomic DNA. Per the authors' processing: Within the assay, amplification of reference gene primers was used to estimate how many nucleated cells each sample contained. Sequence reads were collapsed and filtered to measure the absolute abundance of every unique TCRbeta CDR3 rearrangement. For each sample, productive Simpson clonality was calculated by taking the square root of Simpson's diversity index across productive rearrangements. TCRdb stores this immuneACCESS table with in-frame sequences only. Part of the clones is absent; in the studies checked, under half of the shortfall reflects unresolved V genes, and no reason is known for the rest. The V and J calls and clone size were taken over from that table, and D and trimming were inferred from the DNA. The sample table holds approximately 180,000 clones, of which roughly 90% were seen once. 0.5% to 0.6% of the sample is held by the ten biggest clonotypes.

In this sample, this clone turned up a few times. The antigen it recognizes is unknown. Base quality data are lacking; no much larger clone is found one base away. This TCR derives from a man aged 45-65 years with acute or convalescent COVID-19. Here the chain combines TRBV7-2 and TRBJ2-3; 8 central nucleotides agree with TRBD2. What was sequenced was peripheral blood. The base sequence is TGTGCCAGCGGAGCGGGGGTCACAGATACGCAGTATTTT. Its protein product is CASGAGVTDTQYF.